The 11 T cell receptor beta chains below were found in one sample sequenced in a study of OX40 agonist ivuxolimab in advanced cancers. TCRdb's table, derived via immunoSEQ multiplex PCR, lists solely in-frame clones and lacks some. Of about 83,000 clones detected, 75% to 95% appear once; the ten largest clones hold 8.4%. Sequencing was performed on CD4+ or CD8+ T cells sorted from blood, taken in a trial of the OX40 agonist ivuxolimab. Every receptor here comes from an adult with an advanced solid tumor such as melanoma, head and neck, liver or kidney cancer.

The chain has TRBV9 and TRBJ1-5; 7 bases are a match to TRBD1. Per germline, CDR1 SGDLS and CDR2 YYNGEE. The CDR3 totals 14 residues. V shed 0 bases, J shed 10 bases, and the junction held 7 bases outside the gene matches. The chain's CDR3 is CASSVAEGGFPQHF. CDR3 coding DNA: TGTGCCAGCAGCGTAGCTGAAGGGGGCTTCCCCCAGCATTTT.

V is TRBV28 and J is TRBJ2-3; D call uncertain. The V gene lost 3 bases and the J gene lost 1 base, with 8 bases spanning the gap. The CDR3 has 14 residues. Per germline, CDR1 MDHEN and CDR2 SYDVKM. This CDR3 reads CASSFFLRTDTQYF. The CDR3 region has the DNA TGTGCCAGCAGTTTCTTTCTCCGCACAGATACGCAGTATTTT. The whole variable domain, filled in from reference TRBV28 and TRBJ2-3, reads DVKVTQSSRYLVKRTGEKVFLECVQDMDHENMFWYRQDPGLGLRLIYFSYDVKMKEKGDIPEGYSVSREKKERFSLILESASTNQTSMYLCASSFFLRTDTQYFGPGTRLTVL.

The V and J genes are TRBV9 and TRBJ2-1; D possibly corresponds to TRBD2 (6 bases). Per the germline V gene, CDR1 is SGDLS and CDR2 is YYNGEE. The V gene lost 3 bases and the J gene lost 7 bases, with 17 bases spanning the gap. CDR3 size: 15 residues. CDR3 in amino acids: CASSGGMDYDNEQFF. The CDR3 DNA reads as TGTGCCAGCAGCGGAGGGATGGACTATGATAATGAGCAGTTCTTC.

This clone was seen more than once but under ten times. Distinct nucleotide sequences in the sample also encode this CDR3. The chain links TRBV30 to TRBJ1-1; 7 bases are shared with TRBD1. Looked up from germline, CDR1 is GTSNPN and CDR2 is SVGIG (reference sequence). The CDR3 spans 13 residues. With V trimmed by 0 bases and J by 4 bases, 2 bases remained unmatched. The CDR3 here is CAWSVAGGTEAFF. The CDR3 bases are TGTGCCTGGAGTGTGGCAGGGGGCACTGAAGCTTTCTTT. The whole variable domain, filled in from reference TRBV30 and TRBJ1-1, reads SQTIHQWPATLVQPVGSPLSLECTVEGTSNPNLYWYRQAAGRGLQLLFYSVGIGQISSEVPQNLSASRPQDRQFILSSKKLLLSDSGFYLCAWSVAGGTEAFFGQGTRLTVV.

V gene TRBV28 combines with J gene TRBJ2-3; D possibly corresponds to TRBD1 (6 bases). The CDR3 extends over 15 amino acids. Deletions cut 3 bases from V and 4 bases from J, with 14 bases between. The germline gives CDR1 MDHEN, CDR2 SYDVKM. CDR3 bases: TGTGCCAGCAGTTTTGACAGGCCCTGGGCAGATACGCAGTATTTT. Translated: CASSFDRPWADTQYF.

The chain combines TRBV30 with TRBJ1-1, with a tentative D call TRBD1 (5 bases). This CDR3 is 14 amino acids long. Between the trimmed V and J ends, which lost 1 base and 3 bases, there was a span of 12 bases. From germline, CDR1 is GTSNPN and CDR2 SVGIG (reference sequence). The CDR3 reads CAWSAGTDYTEAFF. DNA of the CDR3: TGTGCCTGGAGTGCCGGGACGGATTACACTGAAGCTTTCTTT.

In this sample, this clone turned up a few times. The CDR3 region is CASSLSGGTYEQYF. CDR3 nucleotides: TGTGCCAGCAGCCTTAGTGGGGGGACCTACGAGCAGTACTTC. This sequence joins TRBV7-9 and TRBJ2-7; TRBD2 is a possible D gene (6 bases). The CDR3 totals 14 residues. V lost 5 bases and J lost 2, with 13 bases in between. The germline V gene encodes CDR1 SEHNR and CDR2 FQNEAQ (reference sequence).

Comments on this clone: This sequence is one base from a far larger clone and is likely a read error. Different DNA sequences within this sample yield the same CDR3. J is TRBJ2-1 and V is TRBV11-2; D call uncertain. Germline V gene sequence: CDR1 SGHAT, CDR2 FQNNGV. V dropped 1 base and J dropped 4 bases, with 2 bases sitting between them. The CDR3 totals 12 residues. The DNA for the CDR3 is TGTGCCAGCAGCTTAGGGTACAATGAGCAGTTCTTC. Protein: CASSLGYNEQFF.

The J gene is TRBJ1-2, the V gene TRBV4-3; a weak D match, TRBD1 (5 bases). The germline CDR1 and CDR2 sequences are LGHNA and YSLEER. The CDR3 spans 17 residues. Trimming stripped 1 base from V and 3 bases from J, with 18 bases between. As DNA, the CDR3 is TGCGCCAGCAGCCAAGGATCAGGGCAGGATCACTACTATGGCTACACCTTC. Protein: CASSQGSGQDHYYGYTF.

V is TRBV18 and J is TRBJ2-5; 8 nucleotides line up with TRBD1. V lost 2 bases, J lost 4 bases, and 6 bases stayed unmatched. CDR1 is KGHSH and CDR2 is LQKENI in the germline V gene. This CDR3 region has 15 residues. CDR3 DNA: TGTGCCAGCTCACCAGGGCAGGGGGCTTTAGAGACCCAGTACTTC. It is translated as CASSPGQGALETQYF.

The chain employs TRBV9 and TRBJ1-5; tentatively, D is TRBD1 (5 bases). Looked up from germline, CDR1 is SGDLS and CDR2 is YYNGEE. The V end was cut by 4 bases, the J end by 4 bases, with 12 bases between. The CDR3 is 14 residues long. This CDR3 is CASSPSGGNQPQHF. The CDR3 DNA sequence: TGTGCCAGCAGCCCATCGGGGGGGAATCAGCCCCAGCATTTT.